The rows below give T cell receptor beta chains drawn from one sample of a study of metastatic and nonmetastatic thyroid tumors. With MiXCR, TCRdb reprocessed the PCR reads. The sample shows roughly 30,000 clones, about 19% of them seen only once. The sequencing input was blood. These receptors were taken from a female donor with papillary thyroid cancer or a benign thyroid nodule (not recorded which). Some clones in this sample may be carry-over from other donors' samples. The CDR3 runs from the conserved cysteine through the conserved F or W. Fields, in order: J gene, V gene, D gene, clone size, CDR3 DNA, CDR3 protein. D genes are given only for firm matches. Part of the rows lack a size; the others show once, few, many or a class for expanded clones.

j_call: TRBJ2-1; v_call: TRBV7-9; d_call: TRBD2; clone_size: many; cdr3_nt: TGTGCCAGCAGCCCCCCCGGACTAGCGGGAAAGTATGAGCAGTTCTTC; cdr3_aa: CASSPPGLAGKYEQFF
j_call: TRBJ1-1; v_call: TRBV20-1; d_call: -; clone_size: -; cdr3_nt: TGCAGTGCTGCAGCTCCGGAGGGGCACACTGAAGCTTTCTTT; cdr3_aa: CSAAAPEGHTEAFF
j_call: TRBJ2-1; v_call: TRBV11-2; d_call: TRBD2; clone_size: -; cdr3_nt: TGTGCCAGCAGACCGCCGGGACTAGCAGTCAATGAGCAGTTCTTC; cdr3_aa: CASRPPGLAVNEQFF
j_call: TRBJ2-7; v_call: TRBV7-9; d_call: TRBD1; clone_size: many; cdr3_nt: TGTGCCAGCAGCCACCCCGGGACAGGAGATTACGAGCAGTACTTC; cdr3_aa: CASSHPGTGDYEQYF
j_call: TRBJ2-5; v_call: TRBV18; d_call: TRBD1; clone_size: few; cdr3_nt: TGTGCCAGCTCAGACAGGGTGGAGACCCAGTACTTC; cdr3_aa: CASSDRVETQYF
j_call: TRBJ1-6; v_call: TRBV6-1; d_call: TRBD1; clone_size: few; cdr3_nt: TGTGCCAGCAGTGCGGGACAGACTTATAATTCACCCCTCCACTTT; cdr3_aa: CASSAGQTYNSPLHF
j_call: TRBJ2-7; v_call: TRBV18; d_call: -; clone_size: many; cdr3_nt: TGTGCCAGCTCACCAAGGAGGGGGGGGCCCTCCTACGAGCAGTACTTC; cdr3_aa: CASSPRRGGPSYEQYF
j_call: TRBJ2-7; v_call: TRBV27; d_call: -; clone_size: few; cdr3_nt: TGTGCCAGCAGACAAACCGGGATAGCATCCTACGAGCAGTACTTC; cdr3_aa: CASRQTGIASYEQYF
j_call: TRBJ1-6; v_call: TRBV5-6; d_call: -; clone_size: medium-sized; cdr3_nt: TGTGCCAGCAGCTTGGAGTCAGGGTGGTCCTATAATTCACCCCTCCACTTT; cdr3_aa: CASSLESGWSYNSPLHF
j_call: TRBJ1-6; v_call: TRBV2; d_call: -; clone_size: few; cdr3_nt: TGTGCCAGCAGTGATACGGACGGGGAAAATTCACCCCTCCACTTT; cdr3_aa: CASSDTDGENSPLHF
j_call: TRBJ2-5; v_call: TRBV7-6; d_call: TRBD1; clone_size: many; cdr3_nt: TGTGCCAGCAGCTTGGGGACAGGGCGAGGAGAGACCCAGTACTTC; cdr3_aa: CASSLGTGRGETQYF